This T cell receptor (beta chain) was documented in a study of blood T cells in healthy people across ages. The J segment lost 0 bases and the V segment lost 7 bases, leaving 8 bases of the junction unmatched. This CDR3 is built from 15 residues. Germline-derived CDR1 and CDR2 are SQVTM and ANQGSEA. A J-beta primer mix and a sample-barcoded 5' primer were used in a second PCR of about 7 to 12 cycles. Every sample gave at least 2.5 million paired-end reads containing CDR3. TCRdb processed the 5' RACE reads anew with MiXCR; each CDR3 protein has one entry. This table holds some 800,000 distinct CDR3 sequences, approximately 25% found once. Separately, the same data were catalogued under a study of T cells of mothers and their children.

The TCR originated in a boy aged 5-17 years in good health. The V gene is TRBV29-1, the J gene TRBJ2-3; 9 bases match TRBD2. The specimen sequenced was blood. CDR3 loop: CSDLSGRGSTDTQYF. CDR3 nucleotides: TGCAGCGACCTTAGCGGGAGAGGAAGCACAGATACGCAGTATTTT.